This T cell receptor (beta chain) was profiled in a study of blood T cells in healthy people across ages. The study, taken as a whole, reports: Unsorted PBMC input precluded a conclusive naive versus antigen-experienced comparison. TCR beta diversity per million T cells fell roughly linearly with age.

Germline V lookup: CDR1 MNHEY, CDR2 SVGEGT. This CDR3 spans 15 amino acids. J gave up 4 bases and V 7 bases, and 8 bases lay outside the gene matches. Then a second PCR, running roughly 7 to 11 cycles, was carried out with a sample-barcoded 5' primer and a J-beta primer mix. Every single cDNA molecule received a tag from a template-switch adaptor with 12 random nucleotides. TCRdb re-called the 5' RACE reads with MiXCR, one entry per CDR3 protein. The data hold about 1.5 million distinct CDR3 sequences, with around 40% observed a single time. A word on this clonotype: Its target is unknown.

This TCR was recovered from a woman between 18 and 29 years old in good health. V usage is TRBV6-2 or TRBV6-3 and J usage is TRBJ2-7, with 12 bases identical to TRBD1. Sequenced input: blood. CDR3 region: CASNTGTGGAYEQYF. CDR3 sequence (DNA): TGTGCCAGCAATACCGGGACAGGGGGCGCGTACGAGCAGTACTTC.